A selection of T cell receptor beta chains follows, all from one sample in a study of blood T cells in healthy people across ages. TCRdb re-derived calls from the 5' RACE reads in MiXCR, one entry per CDR3 protein. Found here are about a million distinct CDR3 sequences, around 46% of them singletons; the top ten hold roughly 13%. The sample was blood. The receptors were gathered from a man aged 30 to 45 in good health. The CDR3 runs from the conserved cysteine through the conserved F or W. The order of the fields is D gene, V gene, clone size, J gene, CDR3 length, CDR3 protein, CDR3 DNA. A D gene is named only where the DNA matches it firmly. The size of a clone is reported for some rows only, either as once, few or many, or as a class for expanded clones.

D gene: TRBD2
V gene: TRBV9
clone size: NA
J gene: TRBJ2-3
CDR3 length: 16
CDR3 protein: CASSGTSGGALDTQYF
CDR3 DNA: TGTGCCAGCAGTGGAACTAGCGGGGGAGCCTTAGATACGCAGTATTTT

D gene: NA
V gene: TRBV5-1
clone size: few
J gene: TRBJ2-1
CDR3 length: 16
CDR3 protein: CASSSVGPNGIDEQFF
CDR3 DNA: TGCGCCAGCAGCTCGGTCGGGCCAAATGGGATCGATGAGCAGTTCTTC

D gene: TRBD2
V gene: TRBV28
clone size: NA
J gene: TRBJ2-1
CDR3 length: 14
CDR3 protein: CASSFGGVSNEQFF
CDR3 DNA: TGTGCCAGCAGTTTTGGGGGGGTTAGCAATGAGCAGTTCTTC

D gene: NA
V gene: TRBV28
clone size: NA
J gene: TRBJ1-2
CDR3 length: 12
CDR3 protein: CASSFNAYGYTF
CDR3 DNA: TGTGCCAGCAGTTTCAACGCGTATGGCTACACCTTC

D gene: NA
V gene: TRBV25-1
clone size: NA
J gene: TRBJ2-5
CDR3 length: 16
CDR3 protein: CASSEPPTWGVKAQYF
CDR3 DNA: TGTGCCAGCAGTGAACCTCCGACCTGGGGAGTTAAGGCCCAGTACTTC

D gene: TRBD1
V gene: TRBV20-1
clone size: NA
J gene: TRBJ1-5
CDR3 length: 15
CDR3 protein: CSARGGDRVRQPQHF
CDR3 DNA: TGCAGTGCTAGAGGTGGGGACAGGGTGCGTCAGCCCCAGCATTTT

D gene: NA
V gene: TRBV29-1
clone size: few
J gene: TRBJ1-1
CDR3 length: 14
CDR3 protein: CSAGSGAGTAEAFF
CDR3 DNA: TGCAGCGCCGGCTCCGGGGCCGGCACGGCTGAAGCTTTCTTT

D gene: NA
V gene: TRBV14
clone size: NA
J gene: TRBJ1-6
CDR3 length: 15
CDR3 protein: CASSQMGGLNSPLHF
CDR3 DNA: TGTGCCAGCAGCCAAATGGGAGGGTTGAATTCACCCCTCCACTTT

D gene: NA
V gene: TRBV7-2
clone size: NA
J gene: TRBJ1-5
CDR3 length: 20
CDR3 protein: CASSLADPRLGGNSNQPQHF
CDR3 DNA: TGTGCCAGCAGCTTAGCAGACCCAAGGCTTGGCGGAAATAGCAATCAGCCCCAGCATTTT

D gene: NA
V gene: TRBV25-1
clone size: NA
J gene: TRBJ1-2
CDR3 length: 14
CDR3 protein: CASSELAGNDGYTF
CDR3 DNA: TGTGCCAGCAGTGAATTAGCAGGGAATGATGGCTACACCTTC

D gene: TRBD1
V gene: TRBV4-2
clone size: few
J gene: TRBJ2-3
CDR3 length: 16
CDR3 protein: CASSQTTGTVTDTQYF
CDR3 DNA: TGTGCCAGCAGCCAAACGACAGGGACCGTCACAGATACGCAGTATTTT